The TCR beta chain described here comes from a study of blood T cell repertoires in COVID-19 (TCRdb year 2020). With regard to the full study: Collaborator samples came from the United States, Italy and Spain and covered acute and convalescent phases of COVID-19. The material from the prospective study consisted of cDNA or gDNA derived from T cells, B-cell-depleted T cells, or PBMCs. Where available, HLA class I and class II types were obtained from metadata supplied by the sample provider rather than from assay-based typing. Deeply sampled blood TCRbeta repertoires from subjects exposed to, actively infected with, or recovered from COVID-19 were included in the dataset. The repertoires were released in a freely available public database intended as a resource for research on the immune response to SARS-CoV-2. Sample metadata almost always included a de-identified subject ID, COVID-19 status, age in years and sex. Samples were obtained from the ongoing ImmuneRACE study (first 160 participants) and from 1,254 subjects provided by 6 global collaborators. What the research found in general, with its limitations: How much clinical and demographic metadata was included differed by source and by participant, and the metadata was provided uncurated.

Each collaborating institution followed its own protocols to collect whole blood in K2EDTA tubes. For TCRbeta analysis, collaborators shipped samples in one of three forms: frozen whole blood, isolated PBMCs, or DNA extracted from either of those sample types. TCRbeta CDR3 regions were amplified from genomic DNA by means of the immunoSEQ Assay, a bias-controlled multiplex PCR. Concerning the study's data processing: Within the assay, amplification of reference gene primers was used to estimate how many nucleated cells each sample contained. To quantify the absolute abundance of each unique TCRbeta CDR3 rearrangement, sequence reads were collapsed and filtered. For each sample, productive Simpson clonality was calculated as the square root of Simpson's diversity index over productive rearrangements. TCRdb took this table from immuneACCESS and kept in-frame rearrangements with V and J called. Such tables lack part of the clones; where checked against another copy, unresolved V genes explain under half of the gap, and the rest is unexplained. D and trimming come from the DNA, and the V and J calls and clone size come from that table. The sample has 210,000 or so clones on record, around four fifths of them singletons. The top ten clones comprise approximately 19% of the sample.

As encoded in the germline V gene, CDR1 is MGHDK while CDR2 is SYGVNS. The CDR3 has 17 amino acids, counting the end cysteine and phenylalanine. The entry retains the CDR3 DNA only, 51 bases that are in frame from base 1. V is shortened by 1 base, J by 0 bases, and the region joining them spans 13 bases. As for this clone: Its antigen is still unknown. Per-base quality was not reported, and no clone a single base away is much larger than it.

The chain is made from TRBV25-1 and TRBJ2-1; TRBD2 could be the D gene, as 6 bases match. This receptor was identified in a human donor in a cohort sampled during active COVID-19. The specimen sequenced was peripheral blood. The CDR3 protein sequence reads: CASSEWVGGSSYNEQFF. The DNA sequence follows: TGTGCCAGCAGTGAATGGGTCGGGGGTAGCTCCTACAATGAGCAGTTCTTC.